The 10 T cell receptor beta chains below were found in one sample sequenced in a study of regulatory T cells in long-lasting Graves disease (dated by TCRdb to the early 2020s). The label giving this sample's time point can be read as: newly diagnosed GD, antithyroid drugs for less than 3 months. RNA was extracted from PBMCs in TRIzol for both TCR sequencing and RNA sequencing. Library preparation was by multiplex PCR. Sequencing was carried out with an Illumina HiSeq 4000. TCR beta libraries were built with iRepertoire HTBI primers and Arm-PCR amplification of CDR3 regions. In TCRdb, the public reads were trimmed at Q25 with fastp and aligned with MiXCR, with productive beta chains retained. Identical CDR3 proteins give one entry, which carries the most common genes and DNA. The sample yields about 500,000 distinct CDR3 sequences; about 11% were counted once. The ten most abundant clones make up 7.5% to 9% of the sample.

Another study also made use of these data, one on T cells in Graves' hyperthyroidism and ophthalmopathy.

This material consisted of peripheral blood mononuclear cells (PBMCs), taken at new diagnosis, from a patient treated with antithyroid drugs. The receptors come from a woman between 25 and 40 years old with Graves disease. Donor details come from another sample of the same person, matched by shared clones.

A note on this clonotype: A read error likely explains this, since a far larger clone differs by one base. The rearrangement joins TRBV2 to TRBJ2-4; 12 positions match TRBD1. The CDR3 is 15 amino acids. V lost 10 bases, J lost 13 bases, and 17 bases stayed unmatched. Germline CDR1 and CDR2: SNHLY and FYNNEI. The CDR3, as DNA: TGTGCCACCAAACGCGGGACAGGGGGCACGAATGAGCAGTACTTC. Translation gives CATKRGTGGTNEQYF.

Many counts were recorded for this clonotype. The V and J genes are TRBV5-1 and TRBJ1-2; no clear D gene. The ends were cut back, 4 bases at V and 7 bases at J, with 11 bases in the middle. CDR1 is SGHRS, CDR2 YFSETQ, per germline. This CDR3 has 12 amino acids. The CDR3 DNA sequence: TGCGCCAGCAGCCCAGCCACGAGTGGCTACACCTTC. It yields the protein CASSPATSGYTF. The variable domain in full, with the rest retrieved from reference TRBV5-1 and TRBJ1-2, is KAGVTQTPRYLIKTRGQQVTLSCSPISGHRSVSWYQQTPGQGLQFLFEYFSETQRNKGNFPGRFSGRQFSNSRSEMNVSTLELGDSALYLCASSPATSGYTFGSGTRLTVV.

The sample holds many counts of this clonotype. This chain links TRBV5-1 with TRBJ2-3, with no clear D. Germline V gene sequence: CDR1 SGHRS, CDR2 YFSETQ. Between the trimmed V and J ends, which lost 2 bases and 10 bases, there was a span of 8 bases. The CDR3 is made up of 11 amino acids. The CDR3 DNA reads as TGCGCCAGCAGCTTAGGGCCTTCGCAGTATTTT. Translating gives CASSLGPSQYF. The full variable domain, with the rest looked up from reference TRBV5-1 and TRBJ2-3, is KAGVTQTPRYLIKTRGQQVTLSCSPISGHRSVSWYQQTPGQGLQFLFEYFSETQRNKGNFPGRFSGRQFSNSRSEMNVSTLELGDSALYLCASSLGPSQYFGPGTRLTVL.

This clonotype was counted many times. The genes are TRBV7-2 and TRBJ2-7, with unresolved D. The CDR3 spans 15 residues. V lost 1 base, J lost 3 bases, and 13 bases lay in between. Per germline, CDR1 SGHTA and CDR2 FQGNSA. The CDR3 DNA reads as TGTGCCAGCAGCTTAGGACCTATATCAGTCTACGAGCAGTACTTC. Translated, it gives CASSLGPISVYEQYF.

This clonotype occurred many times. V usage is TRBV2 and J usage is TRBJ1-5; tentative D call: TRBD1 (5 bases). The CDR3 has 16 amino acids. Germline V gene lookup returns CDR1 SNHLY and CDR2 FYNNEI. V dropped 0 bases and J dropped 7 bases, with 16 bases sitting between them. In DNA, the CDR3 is TGTGCCAGCAGTGAAGCGCTTGGCGGGACGGGGCAGCCCCAGCATTTT. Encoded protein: CASSEALGGTGQPQHF.

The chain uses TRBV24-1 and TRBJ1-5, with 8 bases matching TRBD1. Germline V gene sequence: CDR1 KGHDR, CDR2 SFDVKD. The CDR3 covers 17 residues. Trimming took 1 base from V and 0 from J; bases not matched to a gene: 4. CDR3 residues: CATSDFGQGGSNQPQHF. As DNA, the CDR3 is TGTGCCACCAGTGATTTCGGACAGGGCGGTAGCAATCAGCCCCAGCATTTT.

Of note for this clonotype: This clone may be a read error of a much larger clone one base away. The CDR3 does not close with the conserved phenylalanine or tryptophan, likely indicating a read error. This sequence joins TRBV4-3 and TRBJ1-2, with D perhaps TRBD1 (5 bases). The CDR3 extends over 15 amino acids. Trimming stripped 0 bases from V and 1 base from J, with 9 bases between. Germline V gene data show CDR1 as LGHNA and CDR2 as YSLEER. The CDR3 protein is CASSQERTLNYGYTV. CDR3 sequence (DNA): TGCGCCAGCAGCCAAGAACGGACACTTAACTATGGCTACACCGTC.

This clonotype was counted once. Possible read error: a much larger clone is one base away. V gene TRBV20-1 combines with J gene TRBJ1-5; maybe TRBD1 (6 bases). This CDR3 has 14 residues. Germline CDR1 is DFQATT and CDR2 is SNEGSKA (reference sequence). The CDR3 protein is CSARAGASNQPHHF. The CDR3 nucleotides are TGCAGTGCTAGAGCAGGGGCGTCGAATCAGCCCCATCATTTT.

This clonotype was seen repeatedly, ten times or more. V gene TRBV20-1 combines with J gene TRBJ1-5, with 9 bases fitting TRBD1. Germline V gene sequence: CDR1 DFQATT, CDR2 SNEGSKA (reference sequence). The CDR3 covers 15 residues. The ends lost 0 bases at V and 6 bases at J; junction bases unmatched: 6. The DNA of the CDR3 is TGCAGTGCTAGAGATCGTAGGACAGGGGTTCAGCCCCAGCATTTT. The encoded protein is CSARDRRTGVQPQHF.

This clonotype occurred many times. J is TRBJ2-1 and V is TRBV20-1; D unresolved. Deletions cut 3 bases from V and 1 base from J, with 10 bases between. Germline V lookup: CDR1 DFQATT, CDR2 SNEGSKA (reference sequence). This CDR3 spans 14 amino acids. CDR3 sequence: CSARRTASYNEQFF. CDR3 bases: TGCAGTGCTAGGAGGACCGCGTCCTACAATGAGCAGTTCTTC.